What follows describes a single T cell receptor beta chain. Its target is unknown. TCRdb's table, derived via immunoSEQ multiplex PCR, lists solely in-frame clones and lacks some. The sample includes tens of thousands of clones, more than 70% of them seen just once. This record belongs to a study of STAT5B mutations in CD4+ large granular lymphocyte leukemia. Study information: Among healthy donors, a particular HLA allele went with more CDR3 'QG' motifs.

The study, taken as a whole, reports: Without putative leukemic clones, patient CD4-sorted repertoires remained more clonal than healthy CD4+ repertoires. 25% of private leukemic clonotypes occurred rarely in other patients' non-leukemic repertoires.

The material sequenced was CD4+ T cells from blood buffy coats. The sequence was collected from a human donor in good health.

In DNA, the CDR3 is TGTGCCAGCAGCCTGGTGGGCGGGAGGAACTATGGCTACACCTTC. Its translation is CASSLVGGRNYGYTF. J is TRBJ1-2 and V is TRBV5-4, with D uncertain. Germline CDR1 and CDR2: SGHNT and YYREEE (reference sequence). This CDR3 has 15 amino acids. V lost 4 bases, J lost 2 bases, and 15 bases lay in between.